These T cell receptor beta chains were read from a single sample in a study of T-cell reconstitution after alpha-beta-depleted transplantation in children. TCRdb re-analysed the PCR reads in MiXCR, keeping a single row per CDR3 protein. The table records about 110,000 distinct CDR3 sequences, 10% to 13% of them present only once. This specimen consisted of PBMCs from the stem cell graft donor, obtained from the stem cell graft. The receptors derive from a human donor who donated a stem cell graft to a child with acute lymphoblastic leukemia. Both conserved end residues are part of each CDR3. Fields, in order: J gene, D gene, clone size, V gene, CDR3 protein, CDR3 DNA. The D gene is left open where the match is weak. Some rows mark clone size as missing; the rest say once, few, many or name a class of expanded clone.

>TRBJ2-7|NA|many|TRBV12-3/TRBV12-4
CASSLGLGGVVEQYF
TGTGCCAGCAGTTTAGGGTTAGGGGGGGTAGTCGAGCAGTACTTC
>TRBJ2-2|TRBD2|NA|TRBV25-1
CASSPTSGGADTGELFF
TGTGCCAGCAGTCCCACTAGCGGGGGGGCTGACACCGGGGAGCTGTTTTTT
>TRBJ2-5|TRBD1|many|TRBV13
CASSPGDRGLETQYF
TGTGCCAGCAGCCCGGGGGACAGGGGGCTAGAGACCCAGTACTTC
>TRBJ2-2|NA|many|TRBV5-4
CASSLPGPGTGELFF
TGTGCCAGCAGCTTGCCGGGGCCGGGCACCGGGGAGCTGTTTTTT
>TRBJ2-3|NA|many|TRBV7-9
CASSLVAGAGGDTQYF
TGTGCCAGCAGCTTAGTCGCAGGGGCCGGAGGAGATACGCAGTATTTT
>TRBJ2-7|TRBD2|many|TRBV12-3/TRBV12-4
CASSSSSGRYEQYF
TGTGCCAGCAGTTCCTCTAGCGGGCGATACGAGCAGTACTTC
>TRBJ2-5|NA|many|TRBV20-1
CSARDFSQTETQYF
TGCAGTGCTAGAGATTTTAGCCAAACGGAGACCCAGTACTTC
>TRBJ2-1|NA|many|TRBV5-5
CASSLEDNYNEQFF
TGTGCCAGCAGCTTGGAGGACAACTACAATGAGCAGTTCTTC
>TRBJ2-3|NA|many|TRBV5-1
CASSFPKTGTDTQYF
TGCGCCAGCAGCTTCCCTAAGACAGGCACAGATACGCAGTATTTT
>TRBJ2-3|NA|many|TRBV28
CASSRDRSTDTQYF
TGTGCCAGCAGTCGGGACCGTAGCACAGATACGCAGTATTTT
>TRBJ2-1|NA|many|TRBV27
CASSFGTGLQQFF
TGTGCCAGCAGTTTCGGGACTGGGTTGCAGCAGTTCTTC
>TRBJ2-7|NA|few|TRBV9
CASSRDTSYEQYF
TGTGCCAGCAGCCGGGACACATCCTACGAGCAGTACTTC
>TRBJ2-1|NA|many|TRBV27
CASSRTTYSYNEQFF
TGTGCCAGCAGCCGCACGACTTATTCCTACAATGAGCAGTTCTTC
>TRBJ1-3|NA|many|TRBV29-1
CSVGHGNSGNTIYF
TGCAGCGTTGGTCACGGTAACTCTGGAAACACCATATATTTT
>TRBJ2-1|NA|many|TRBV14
CASSQDRLSYNEQFF
TGTGCCAGCAGCCAAGATCGTCTCAGTTACAATGAGCAGTTCTTC
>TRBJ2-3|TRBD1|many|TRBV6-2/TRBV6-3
CASSPGAGQGGTDTQYF
TGTGCCAGCAGTCCCGGCGCCGGACAGGGTGGCACAGATACGCAGTATTTT